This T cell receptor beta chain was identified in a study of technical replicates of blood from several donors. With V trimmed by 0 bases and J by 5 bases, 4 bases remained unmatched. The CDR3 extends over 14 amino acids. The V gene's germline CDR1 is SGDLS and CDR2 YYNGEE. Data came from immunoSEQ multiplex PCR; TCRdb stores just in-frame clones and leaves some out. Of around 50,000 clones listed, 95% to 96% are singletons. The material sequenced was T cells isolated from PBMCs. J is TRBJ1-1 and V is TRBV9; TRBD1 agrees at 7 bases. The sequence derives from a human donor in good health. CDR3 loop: CASSVGPRGTEAFF. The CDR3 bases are TGTGCCAGCAGCGTAGGGCCCAGGGGGACTGAAGCTTTCTTT.